The clone carrying this T cell receptor beta chain was detected many times. Its antigen is not identified. This specimen comes from a study of Graves' ophthalmopathy and Graves' hyperthyroidism. The authors amplified TCR beta CDR3 regions, and they did so from RNA transcripts for repertoire sequencing. The library came from an HTBI-primed first-round RT-PCR and a second-round multiplex PCR. TCRdb itself ran the multiplex PCR reads through MiXCR, one entry per CDR3 protein. The sample carries roughly 500,000 distinct CDR3 sequences, 13% to 15% recorded once. Overall study results and limits: Among thyroid clonotypes expanded above 0.001 frequency, most also appeared in blood. Progression of ophthalmopathy was predicted by the model with around 70% sensitivity and less than 85% specificity.

V gave up 6 bases and J gave up 0 bases, with 9 bases separating them. The CDR3 sequence is 14 residues long. The germline V gene encodes CDR1 LGHNT and CDR2 FRNRAP. This TCR came from a woman under 40 with Graves' ophthalmopathy. V usage is TRBV12-5 and J usage is TRBJ2-4; D remains unclear. What was sequenced was blood. In DNA, the CDR3 is TGTGCTAGTGGCCAGACTCAAGCCAAAAACATTCAGTACTTC. This codes for CASGQTQAKNIQYF.